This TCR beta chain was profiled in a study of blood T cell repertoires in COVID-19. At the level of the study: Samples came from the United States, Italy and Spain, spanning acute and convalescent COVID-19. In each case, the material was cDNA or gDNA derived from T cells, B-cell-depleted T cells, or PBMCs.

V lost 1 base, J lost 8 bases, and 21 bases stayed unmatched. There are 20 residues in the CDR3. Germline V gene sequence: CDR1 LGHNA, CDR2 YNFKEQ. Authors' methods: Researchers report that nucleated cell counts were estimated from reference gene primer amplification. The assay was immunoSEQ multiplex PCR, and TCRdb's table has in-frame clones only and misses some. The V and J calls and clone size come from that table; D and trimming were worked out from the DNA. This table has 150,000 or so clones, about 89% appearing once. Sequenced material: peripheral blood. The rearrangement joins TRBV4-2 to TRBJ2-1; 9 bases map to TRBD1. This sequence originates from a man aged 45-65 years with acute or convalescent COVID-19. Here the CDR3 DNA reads TGTGCCAGCAGCCAAGCCCCGGGACAGGGTAGCGAGAGTACAATCGATGAGCAGTTCTTC. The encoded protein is CASSQAPGQGSESTIDEQFF.